This T cell receptor beta chain comes out of a study of T cells in Graves' hyperthyroidism and ophthalmopathy. Amplification of TCR beta CDR3 regions used RNA as the template. First-round RT-PCR with HTBI primers amplified the TCR CDR3 region. TCRdb used MiXCR to reprocess the multiplex PCR reads, holding one entry per CDR3 protein. The sample carries about 710,000 distinct CDR3 sequences, around 17% recorded once. The study's findings and limits: The model foresaw ophthalmopathy a median roughly 6 months prior to onset.

V dropped 0 bases and J dropped 1 base, with 9 bases sitting between them. Per germline, CDR1 LNHNV and CDR2 YYDKDF (reference sequence). The CDR3 runs 15 residues. As concerns this clonotype: No antigen is known for it.

The chain employs TRBV15 and TRBJ1-1; the D gene is possibly TRBD1 (6 bases). Sequenced input: blood. This sequence originates from a man between 18 and 29 years old with Graves' hyperthyroidism. The CDR3 reads CATSRDGQRNTEAFF. The CDR3 nucleotides read TGTGCCACCAGCAGAGACGGACAGAGGAACACTGAAGCTTTCTTT. Based on the CDR3 plus reference TRBV15 and TRBJ1-1, the full variable domain is DAMVIQNPRYQVTQFGKPVTLSCSQTLNHNVMYWYQQKSSQAPKLLFHYYDKDFNNEADTPDNFQSRRPNTSFCFLDIRSPGLGDTAMYLCATSRDGQRNTEAFFGQGTRLTVV.